The 10 T cell receptor beta chains presented below share a single source sample, sequenced in a study of CD8 T cells in ankylosing spondylitis (dated by TCRdb to about 2017). The library was generated by 5' RACE. Sequencing relied on an Illumina HiSeq 2500. TCRdb's own reprocessing of the public reads used fastp at Q25 and MiXCR and kept productive beta chains. CDR3 protein duplicates are merged, each entry listing the most common genes and DNA. The sample table holds 200,000 to 250,000 distinct CDR3 sequences, of which about 26% were seen once. 6.6% of the sample is held by the ten biggest clonotypes. Specimen: blood, either unsorted or a sorted T cell fraction (not recorded which). These receptors were obtained from a male donor with ankylosing spondylitis or in good health (not recorded which).

The chain carries TRBV29-1 and TRBJ1-2, with a possible D match to TRBD1 (5 bases). The CDR3 runs to 13 residues. Germline V CDR1 and CDR2: SQVTM, ANQGSEA. With 6 bases removed from V and 8 bases from J, the gap between germline ends came to 19 bases. CDR3: CSVLTDSLGGYTF. The CDR3 DNA is TGCAGCGTGTTGACAGATTCACTTGGAGGCTACACCTTC. Combining the CDR3 with reference TRBV29-1 and TRBJ1-2 gives the whole variable domain SAVISQKPSRDICQRGTSLTIQCQVDSQVTMMFWYRQQPGQSLTLIATANQGSEATYESGFVIDKFPISRPNLTFSTLTVSNMSPEDSSIYLCSVLTDSLGGYTFGSGTRLTVV.

In this sample, this clonotype turned up many times. The chain carries TRBV5-1 and TRBJ2-7; D may be TRBD1 (6 bases). Germline V CDR1 and CDR2: SGHRS, YFSETQ. Trimming took 4 bases from V and 0 from J, leaving 14 bases between them. This CDR3 region has 15 residues. The CDR3 bases are TGCGCCAGCAGCCCGGAAACAGGGATCTCCTACGAGCAGTACTTC. Its protein is CASSPETGISYEQYF.

This clonotype appeared many times. This rearrangement joins TRBV20-1 to TRBJ1-6; D possibly corresponds to TRBD1 (5 bases). The CDR3 covers 13 residues. Trimming pared 7 bases from V and 7 bases from J, leaving 14 bases between. Germline V lookup: CDR1 DFQATT, CDR2 SNEGSKA (reference sequence). CDR3 sequence (DNA): TGCAGTGGACAGACGGAAGGAAATTCACCCCTCCACTTT. This codes for CSGQTEGNSPLHF.

This clonotype was detected a few times. V usage is TRBV7-3 and J usage is TRBJ2-7; 10 bases map to TRBD2. The CDR3 loop spans 18 amino acids. The V gene end was trimmed by 0 bases and the J gene end by 0 bases; junction bases not matched to a gene: 8. Germline CDR1 and CDR2: SGHTA and FQGTGA. The CDR3 sequence: CASSLTPTSGRGSYEQYF. In DNA form, the CDR3 reads TGTGCCAGCAGCTTAACCCCCACCAGCGGGAGGGGCTCCTACGAGCAGTACTTC.

The chain couples TRBV12-3 or TRBV12-4 to TRBJ2-1, with D possibly called TRBD1 or TRBD2 (5 bases each). The germline V and J ends were trimmed by 5 bases and 6 bases, with 17 bases remaining between them. This CDR3 comprises 15 residues. The CDR3 DNA reads TGTGCCAGCAGTATGGGACGTTCTTTGGGCAATGAGCAGTTCTTC. Encoded protein: CASSMGRSLGNEQFF.

This clonotype was seen a few times. V gene TRBV20-1 combines with J gene TRBJ1-5; no firm D call. V shed 5 bases and J shed 0 bases, with 14 bases lying between them. CDR1 and CDR2 (germline): DFQATT, SNEGSKA (reference sequence). The CDR3 loop spans 15 amino acids. The CDR3 DNA reads TGCAGTGCTCGCTCAACTACTAATAGCAATCAGCCCCAGCATTTT. Translated: CSARSTTNSNQPQHF.

The CDR3 DNA follows: TGCAGTGTCGGGACTAACCCCAATGAGCAGTTCTTC. Translating gives CSVGTNPNEQFF. The chain combines TRBV20-1 with TRBJ2-1; 7 bases match TRBD2. The CDR3 sequence is 12 residues long. With V trimmed by 7 bases and J by 6 bases, 6 bases remained unmatched. Germline-derived CDR1 and CDR2 are DFQATT and SNEGSKA (reference sequence).

In its sample, this clonotype was seen a few times. The chain links TRBV14 to TRBJ2-1; D unresolved. Per germline, CDR1 SGHDN and CDR2 FVKESK. The CDR3 contains 14 residues. V was trimmed by 2 bases and J by 5 bases, leaving 10 bases between them. The CDR3 protein is CASSQRWQNNEQFF. The CDR3 DNA reads TGTGCCAGCAGCCAACGCTGGCAAAACAATGAGCAGTTCTTC. The full variable domain, completed using reference TRBV14 and TRBJ2-1, is EAGVTQFPSHSVIEKGQTVTLRCDPISGHDNLYWYRRVMGKEIKFLLHFVKESKQDESGMPNNRFLAERTGGTYSTLKVQPAELEDSGVYFCASSQRWQNNEQFFGPGTRLTVL.

This clonotype has a count of ten or more. V and J are TRBV28 and TRBJ2-5, with a tentative D call TRBD1 (6 bases). This CDR3 is 12 amino acids long. V was trimmed by 5 bases and J by 3 bases, leaving 7 bases between them. Germline values: CDR1 MDHEN, CDR2 SYDVKM. The CDR3 coding sequence is TGTGCCAGCAGTCAGGGGAAAGAGACCCAGTACTTC. This translates into CASSQGKETQYF.

This clonotype turned up a few times. The chain links TRBV6-1 to TRBJ2-2; no definite D call. With 8 bases removed from V and 0 bases from J, the gap between germline ends came to 10 bases. There are 14 residues in the CDR3. Germline values: CDR1 MNHNS, CDR2 SASEGT. CDR3 nucleotides: TGTGCCAGCCAGTCAGGAGCGAACACCGGGGAGCTGTTTTTT. Translation gives CASQSGANTGELFF.